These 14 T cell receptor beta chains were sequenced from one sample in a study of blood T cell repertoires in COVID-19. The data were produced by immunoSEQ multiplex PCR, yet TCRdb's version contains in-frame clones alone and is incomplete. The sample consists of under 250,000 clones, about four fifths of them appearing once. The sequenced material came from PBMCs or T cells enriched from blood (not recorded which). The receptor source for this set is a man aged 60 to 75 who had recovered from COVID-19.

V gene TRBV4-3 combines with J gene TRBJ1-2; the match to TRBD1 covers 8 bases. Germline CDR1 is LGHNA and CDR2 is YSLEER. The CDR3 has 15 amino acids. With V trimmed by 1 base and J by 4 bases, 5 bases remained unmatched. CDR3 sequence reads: CASSQGSQGAYGYTF. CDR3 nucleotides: TGCGCCAGCAGCCAAGGAAGTCAGGGGGCCTATGGCTACACCTTC.

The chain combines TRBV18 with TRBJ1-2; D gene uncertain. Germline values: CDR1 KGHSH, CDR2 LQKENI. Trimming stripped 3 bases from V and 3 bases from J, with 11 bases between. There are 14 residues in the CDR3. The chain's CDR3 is CASSPSGGDYGYTF. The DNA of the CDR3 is TGTGCCAGCTCACCGTCGGGCGGGGACTATGGCTACACCTTC.

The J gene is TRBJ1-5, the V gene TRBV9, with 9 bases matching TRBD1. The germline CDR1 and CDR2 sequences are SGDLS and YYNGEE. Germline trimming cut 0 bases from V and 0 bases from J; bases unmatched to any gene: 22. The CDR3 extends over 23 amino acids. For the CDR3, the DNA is TGTGCCAGCAGCGTAGATGCCGGGACAGTCCGGACAGGGGATGGTTATAGCAATCAGCCCCAGCATTTT. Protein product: CASSVDAGTVRTGDGYSNQPQHF.

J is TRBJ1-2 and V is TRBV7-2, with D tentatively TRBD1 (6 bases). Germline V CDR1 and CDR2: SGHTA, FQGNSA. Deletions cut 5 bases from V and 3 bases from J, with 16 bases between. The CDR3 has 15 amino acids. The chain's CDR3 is CASSARTDYYYGYTF. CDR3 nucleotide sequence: TGTGCCAGCAGCGCCCGGACAGACTACTACTATGGCTACACCTTC.

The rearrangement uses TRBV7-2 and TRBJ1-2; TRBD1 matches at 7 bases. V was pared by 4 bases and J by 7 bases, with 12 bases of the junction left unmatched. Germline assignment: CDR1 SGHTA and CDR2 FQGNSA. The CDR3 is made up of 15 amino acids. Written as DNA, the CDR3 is TGTGCCAGCAGCTCAAGGACAGGCCGGCAGGCTGGCTACACCTTC. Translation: CASSSRTGRQAGYTF.

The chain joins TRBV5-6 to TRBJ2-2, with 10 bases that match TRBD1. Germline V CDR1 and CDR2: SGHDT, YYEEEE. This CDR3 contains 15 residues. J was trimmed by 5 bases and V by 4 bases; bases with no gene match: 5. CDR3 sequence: CASSTGTGVTGELFF. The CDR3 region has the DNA TGTGCCAGCAGCACCGGGACAGGGGTTACCGGGGAGCTGTTTTTT.

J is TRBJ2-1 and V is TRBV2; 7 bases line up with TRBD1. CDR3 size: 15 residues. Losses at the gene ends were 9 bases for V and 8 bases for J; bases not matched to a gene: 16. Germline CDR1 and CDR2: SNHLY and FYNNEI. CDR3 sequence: CASVPGTVEFDEQFF. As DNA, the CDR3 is TGTGCCAGTGTTCCCGGGACAGTGGAATTCGATGAGCAGTTCTTC.

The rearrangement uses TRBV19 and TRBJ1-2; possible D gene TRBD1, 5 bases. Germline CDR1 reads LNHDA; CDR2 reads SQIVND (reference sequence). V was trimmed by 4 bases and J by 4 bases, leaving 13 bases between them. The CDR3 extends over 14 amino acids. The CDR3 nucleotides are TGTGCCAGTAGTAGCGCAGGGATCAGCTATGGCTACACCTTC. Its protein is CASSSAGISYGYTF. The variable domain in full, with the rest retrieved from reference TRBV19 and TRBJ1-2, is DGGITQSPKYLFRKEGQNVTLSCEQNLNHDAMYWYRQDPGQGLRLIYYSQIVNDFQKGDIAEGYSVSREKKESFPLTVTSAQKNPTAFYLCASSSAGISYGYTFGSGTRLTVV.

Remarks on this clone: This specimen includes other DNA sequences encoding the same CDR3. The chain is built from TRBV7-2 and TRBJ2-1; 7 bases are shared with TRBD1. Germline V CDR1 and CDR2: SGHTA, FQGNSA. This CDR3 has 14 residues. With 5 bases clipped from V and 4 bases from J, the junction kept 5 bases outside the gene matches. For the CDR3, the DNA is TGTGCCAGCAGCGCCGGGACAGCTTACAATGAGCAGTTCTTC. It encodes CASSAGTAYNEQFF.

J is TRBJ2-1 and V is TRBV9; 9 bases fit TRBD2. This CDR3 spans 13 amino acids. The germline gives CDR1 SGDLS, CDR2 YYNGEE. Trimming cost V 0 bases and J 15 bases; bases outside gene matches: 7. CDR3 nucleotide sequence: TGTGCCAGCAGCGTAGGCCTAGCGGGGTTGTCGTTCTTC. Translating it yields CASSVGLAGLSFF.

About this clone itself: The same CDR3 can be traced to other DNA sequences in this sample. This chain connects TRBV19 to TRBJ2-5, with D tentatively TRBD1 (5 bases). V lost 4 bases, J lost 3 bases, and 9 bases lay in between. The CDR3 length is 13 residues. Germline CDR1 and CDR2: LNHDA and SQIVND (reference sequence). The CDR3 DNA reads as TGTGCCAGTAGTAATGACAGAGAAGAGACCCAGTACTTC. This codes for CASSNDREETQYF.

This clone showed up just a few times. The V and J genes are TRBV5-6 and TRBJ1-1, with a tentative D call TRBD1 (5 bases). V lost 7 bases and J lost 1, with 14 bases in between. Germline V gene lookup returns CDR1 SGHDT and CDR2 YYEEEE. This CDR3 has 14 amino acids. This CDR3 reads CASRAGGWNTEAFF. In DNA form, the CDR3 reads TGTGCCAGCCGGGCGGGGGGTTGGAACACTGAAGCTTTCTTT. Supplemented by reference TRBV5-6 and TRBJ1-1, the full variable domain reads DAGVTQSPTHLIKTRGQQVTLRCSPKSGHDTVSWYQQALGQGPQFIFQYYEEEERQRGNFPDRFSGHQFPNYSSELNVNALLLGDSALYLCASRAGGWNTEAFFGQGTRLTVV.

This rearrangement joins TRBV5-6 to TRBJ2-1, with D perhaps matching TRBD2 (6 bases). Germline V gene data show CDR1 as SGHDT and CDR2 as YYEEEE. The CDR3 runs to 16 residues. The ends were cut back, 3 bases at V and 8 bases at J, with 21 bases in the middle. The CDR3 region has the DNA TGTGCCAGCAGCTCCGTTTTGGGCGGGGAAGGGGATGAGCAGTTCTTC. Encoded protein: CASSSVLGGEGDEQFF.

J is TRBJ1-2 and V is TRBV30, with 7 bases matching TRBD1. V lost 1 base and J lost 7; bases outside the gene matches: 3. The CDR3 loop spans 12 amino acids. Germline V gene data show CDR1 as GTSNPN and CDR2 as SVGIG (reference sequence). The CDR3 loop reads CAWSEQGLGYTF. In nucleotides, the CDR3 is TGTGCCTGGAGTGAACAGGGGCTTGGCTACACCTTC.